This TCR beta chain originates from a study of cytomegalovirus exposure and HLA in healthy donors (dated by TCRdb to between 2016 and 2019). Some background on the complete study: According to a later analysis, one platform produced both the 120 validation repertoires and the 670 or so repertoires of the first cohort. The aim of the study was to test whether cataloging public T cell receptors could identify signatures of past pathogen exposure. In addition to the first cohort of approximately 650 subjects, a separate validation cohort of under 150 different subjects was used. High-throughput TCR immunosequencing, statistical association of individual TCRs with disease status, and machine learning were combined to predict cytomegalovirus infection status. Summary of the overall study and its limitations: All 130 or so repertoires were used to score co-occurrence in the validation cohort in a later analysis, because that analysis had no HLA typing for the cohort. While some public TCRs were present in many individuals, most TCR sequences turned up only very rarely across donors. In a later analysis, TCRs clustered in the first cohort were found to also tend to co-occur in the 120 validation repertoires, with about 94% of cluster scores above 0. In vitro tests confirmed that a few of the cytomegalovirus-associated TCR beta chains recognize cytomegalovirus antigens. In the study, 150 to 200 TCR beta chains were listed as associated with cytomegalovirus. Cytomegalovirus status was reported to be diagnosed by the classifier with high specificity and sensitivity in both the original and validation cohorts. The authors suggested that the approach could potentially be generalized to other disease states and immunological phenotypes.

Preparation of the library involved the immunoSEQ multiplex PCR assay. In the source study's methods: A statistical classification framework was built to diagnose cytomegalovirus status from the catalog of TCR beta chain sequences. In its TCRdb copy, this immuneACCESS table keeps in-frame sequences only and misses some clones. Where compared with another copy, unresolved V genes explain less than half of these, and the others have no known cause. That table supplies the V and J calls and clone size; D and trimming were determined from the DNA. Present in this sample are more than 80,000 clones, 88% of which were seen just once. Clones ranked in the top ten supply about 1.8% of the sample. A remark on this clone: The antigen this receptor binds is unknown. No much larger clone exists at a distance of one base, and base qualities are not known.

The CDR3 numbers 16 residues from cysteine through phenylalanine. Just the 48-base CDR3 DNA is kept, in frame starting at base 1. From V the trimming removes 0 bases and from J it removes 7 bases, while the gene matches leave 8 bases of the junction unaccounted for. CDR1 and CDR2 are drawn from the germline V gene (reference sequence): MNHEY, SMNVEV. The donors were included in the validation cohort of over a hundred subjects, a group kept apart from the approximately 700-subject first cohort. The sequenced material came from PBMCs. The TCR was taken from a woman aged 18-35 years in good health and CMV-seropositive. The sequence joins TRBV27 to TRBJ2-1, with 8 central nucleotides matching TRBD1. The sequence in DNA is TGTGCCAGCAGTTTATCGACAGGGGCCCGGTTGAATGAGCAGTTCTTC. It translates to CASSLSTGARLNEQFF.